This TCR beta chain was identified during a study of response to subunit inactivated influenza vaccine. The study's findings and limits: It was the authors' suggestion that each seasonal influenza vaccination recruits few new T cells.

V was clipped by 8 bases and J by 5 bases, with 12 bases between them. CDR1 and CDR2 from the germline V gene are WSHSY and SAAADI. This CDR3 has 12 amino acids. TCRdb reprocessed the RT-PCR reads with MiXCR, giving one entry per CDR3 protein. The repertoire includes 500,000 to 550,000 distinct CDR3 sequences, approximately 7.8% of them detected once, and roughly 13% sits in the top ten. As concerns this clonotype: As yet, its antigen is unknown.

The source is a man aged 50 to 75 who received an inactivated influenza vaccine. The source material was PBMCs from blood, sampled around 2 years after vaccination. V usage is TRBV10-2 and J usage is TRBJ2-5; perhaps TRBD2 as D (6 bases). Here the CDR3 DNA reads TGCGCCAGCTCCGGCGGGGTCGAGACCCAGTACTTC. This encodes CASSGGVETQYF.